This passage covers 26 T cell receptor beta chains from one sample sequenced in a study of blood T cell repertoires in COVID-19. Repertoires were generated with immunoSEQ multiplex PCR, while TCRdb's copy carries only in-frame clones and drops some. The table has about 260,000 clones, under 90% seen once. Material for sequencing was peripheral blood. The receptors originated from a woman aged 45-60 years who had recovered from COVID-19.

CDR3 loop: CASSLEEFTGPGDGYTF. The CDR3 bases are TGTGCCAGCAGCTTAGAGGAGTTTACAGGGCCGGGTGATGGCTACACCTTC. This chain uses TRBV11-2 with TRBJ1-2; D perhaps matches TRBD1 (6 bases). V was clipped by 0 bases and J by 6 bases, with 20 bases between them. The CDR3 runs 17 residues. The germline CDR1 and CDR2 sequences are SGHAT and FQNNGV.

The chain carries TRBV9 and TRBJ1-6; 9 bases fit TRBD1. J was trimmed by 10 bases and V by 4 bases; bases with no gene match: 9. The CDR3 has 15 amino acids. Per the germline V gene, CDR1 is SGDLS and CDR2 is YYNGEE. The CDR3 DNA reads as TGTGCCAGCAGCCCGGAGACAGGGGGGAAATCACCCCTCCACTTT. Translated: CASSPETGGKSPLHF.

This chain links TRBV9 with TRBJ1-1; 8 bases are a match to TRBD1. The germline V gene has CDR1 SGDLS and CDR2 YYNGEE. The CDR3 sequence is 16 residues long. V lost 4 bases, J lost 0 bases, and 8 bases stayed unmatched. This CDR3 is CASSFQTGALNTEAFF. CDR3 bases: TGTGCCAGCAGCTTTCAGACAGGGGCCTTGAACACTGAAGCTTTCTTT.

This chain connects TRBV24-1 to TRBJ1-5, with D possibly TRBD1 on 6 matching bases. Germline lookup yields CDR1 KGHDR and CDR2 SFDVKD. The CDR3 spans 15 residues. Trimming took off 7 bases at V and 4 bases at J, with 16 bases between the two ends. CDR3 nucleotides: TGTGCCACCAGCGGCCGACAGGCGCCTAATCAGCCCCAGCATTTT. Translated, it gives CATSGRQAPNQPQHF.

The genes are TRBV3-1 (or the pseudogene TRBV3-2) and TRBJ2-3, with TRBD2 matching 9 bases. The CDR3 has 16 residues. Germline CDR1 and CDR2: LGHDT and YNNKEL (reference sequence). Unmatched junction bases numbered 7, after V lost 4 bases and J lost 2 bases. The DNA for the CDR3 is TGTGCCAGCAGCCTTCGACTAGCGGAGAACACAGATACGCAGTATTTT. Amino acids: CASSLRLAENTDTQYF.

The chain has TRBV4-3 and TRBJ2-1; perhaps TRBD2 as D (7 bases). The CDR3 has 15 amino acids. The V end was cut by 1 base, the J end by 2 bases, with 9 bases between. Germline loops: CDR1 LGHNA, CDR2 YSLEER. Here the CDR3 reads CASSQGGGTYNEQFF. For the CDR3, the DNA is TGCGCCAGCAGCCAAGGGGGGGGCACCTACAATGAGCAGTTCTTC.

The chain carries TRBV12-3 or TRBV12-4 and TRBJ1-2; 7 positions match TRBD1. This CDR3 spans 13 amino acids. Trimming cost V 8 bases and J 4 bases; bases outside gene matches: 7. CDR3 DNA sequence: TGTGCCAGCGGGGACAGTGATTCCTATGGCTACACCTTC. This gives the protein CASGDSDSYGYTF.

V usage is TRBV30 and J usage is TRBJ1-3; D not resolved. The CDR3 sequence is 14 residues long. V lost 5 bases and J lost 0, with 11 bases in between. CDR1 and CDR2 (germline): GTSNPN, SVGIG (reference sequence). The CDR3 region is CAWDLPYSGNTIYF. The CDR3, as DNA: TGTGCCTGGGACCTACCGTACTCTGGAAACACCATATATTTT.

V usage is TRBV2 and J usage is TRBJ2-1; possible D gene TRBD2, 5 bases. This CDR3 comprises 16 residues. Trimming removed 5 bases from V and 6 bases from J, with 20 bases in between. Germline values: CDR1 SNHLY, CDR2 FYNNEI. The CDR3 coding sequence is TGTGCCAGCAGTTCCCTATCCGGGATCGTGGGCAATGAGCAGTTCTTC. Protein: CASSSLSGIVGNEQFF. The whole variable domain, filled in from reference TRBV2 and TRBJ2-1, reads EPEVTQTPSHQVTQMGQEVILRCVPISNHLYFYWYRQILGQKVEFLVSFYNNEISEKSEIFDDQFSVERPDGSNFTLKIRSTKLEDSAMYFCASSSLSGIVGNEQFFGPGTRLTVL.

The CDR3, as DNA: TGTGCCACCAGTGATTGGGAGTCCAATGAGCAGTTCTTC. Translation: CATSDWESNEQFF. This chain joins TRBV24-1 and TRBJ2-1; a possible D gene is TRBD2 (5 bases). This CDR3 region has 13 residues. Between the trimmed V and J ends, which lost 2 bases and 6 bases, there was a span of 7 bases. CDR1 is KGHDR and CDR2 is SFDVKD in the germline V gene.

V gene TRBV7-9 combines with J gene TRBJ2-7, with 8 bases fitting TRBD2. This CDR3 region has 16 residues. Germline V gene lookup returns CDR1 SEHNR and CDR2 FQNEAQ (reference sequence). The junction had 5 bases not matched to a gene; V was cut back by 1 base and J by 0 bases. The CDR3: CASSLVNGGVSYEQYF. The CDR3 bases are TGTGCCAGCAGCTTAGTCAACGGGGGGGTCTCCTACGAGCAGTACTTC.

This clone showed up just once. This sequence joins TRBV7-3 and TRBJ2-5, with D possibly TRBD2 on 6 matching bases. Germline values: CDR1 SGHTA, CDR2 FQGTGA. V was trimmed by 1 base and J by 2 bases, leaving 8 bases between them. The CDR3 sequence is 14 residues long. This CDR3 reads CASSLRGVQETQYF. The CDR3 DNA reads TGTGCCAGCAGCTTAAGGGGGGTTCAAGAGACCCAGTACTTC.

The rearrangement joins TRBV24-1 to TRBJ1-1; D is unresolved. Germline CDR1 is KGHDR and CDR2 is SFDVKD. Deletions cut 2 bases from V and 2 bases from J, with 11 bases between. The CDR3 runs 15 residues. For the CDR3, the DNA is TGTGCCACCAGTGATTCGCGGGATGTCAACACTGAAGCTTTCTTT. Amino acid sequence: CATSDSRDVNTEAFF.

The chain carries TRBV7-2 and TRBJ2-1, with TRBD2 matching over 10 bases. Per germline, CDR1 SGHTA and CDR2 FQGNSA. The CDR3 extends over 15 amino acids. V shed 6 bases and J 2 bases; nucleotides not matched to a gene: 4. The CDR3 coding sequence is TGTGCCAGCAGGGCTACTAGCGGGGCCTACAATGAGCAGTTCTTC. It is translated as CASRATSGAYNEQFF.

The rearrangement uses TRBV23-1 and TRBJ2-3; D is ambiguous. TRBV23-1 is marked as an open reading frame, function uncertain. The CDR3 length is 12 residues. V was pared by 6 bases and J by 0 bases, with 4 bases between. The CDR3: CASSGSTDTQYF. CDR3 coding DNA: TGCGCCAGCAGCGGGAGCACAGATACGCAGTATTTT.

J is TRBJ2-1 and V is TRBV27; the D gene is possibly TRBD2 (5 bases). The CDR3 runs to 11 residues. The V and J ends lost 6 bases and 10 bases respectively, with 10 bases between them. CDR1 MNHEY and CDR2 SMNVEV come from the germline V gene (reference sequence). The CDR3 is CASSLLGEQFF. DNA for the CDR3: TGTGCCAGCAGCCTACTAGGAGAGCAGTTCTTC.

This clone came up a few times. The chain uses TRBV30 and TRBJ2-7; TRBD1 aligns across 8 bases. With V trimmed by 2 bases and J by 2 bases, 2 bases remained unmatched. Looked up from germline, CDR1 is GTSNPN and CDR2 is SVGIG (reference sequence). The CDR3 is 13 residues long. CDR3 in amino acids: CAWSRTGTYEQYF. CDR3 nucleotide sequence: TGTGCCTGGAGTCGGACAGGGACCTACGAGCAGTACTTC.

This clone appeared once. The same CDR3 also results from other DNA sequences found in this sample. This chain joins TRBV24-1 and TRBJ1-2, with D perhaps matching TRBD1 (6 bases). The CDR3 totals 14 residues. Germline CDR1 KGHDR, CDR2 SFDVKD. The V end was cut by 3 bases, the J end by 4 bases, with 11 bases between. The CDR3 DNA reads as TGTGCCACCAGTGATCCCGGACAGCTCTATGGCTACACCTTC. Encoded protein: CATSDPGQLYGYTF.

The chain employs TRBV24-1 and TRBJ1-4, with 10 bases fitting TRBD1. Losses at the gene ends were 3 bases for V and 4 bases for J; bases not matched to a gene: 25. The CDR3 is 23 residues long. CDR1 is KGHDR and CDR2 is SFDVKD in the germline V gene. CDR3 residues: CATSDTDRGHVLVAWPDNEKLFF. CDR3 DNA: TGTGCCACCAGTGATACCGACAGGGGGCATGTCCTCGTTGCATGGCCGGATAATGAAAAACTGTTTTTT.

The rearrangement joins TRBV23-1 to TRBJ2-5; D remains ambiguous. TRBV23-1 is an open reading frame whose function is uncertain. The CDR3 consists of 13 residues. V was pared by 11 bases and J by 5 bases, with 18 bases between. CDR3 sequence reads: CAGSWCGWETQYF. The DNA of the CDR3 is TGCGCCGGTTCGTGGTGTGGCTGGGAGACCCAGTACTTC.

The gene calls are TRBV7-3 and TRBJ2-3; 7 nucleotides match TRBD2. This CDR3 contains 14 residues. From germline, CDR1 is SGHTA and CDR2 FQGTGA. Trimming cost V 5 bases and J 2 bases; bases outside gene matches: 4. The CDR3 DNA sequence: TGTGCCAGCAGCGCCCGGGACTACACAGATACGCAGTATTTT. Translating gives CASSARDYTDTQYF.

The V call is TRBV24-1, the J call TRBJ2-3; D unclear. With 6 bases removed from V and 0 bases from J, the gap between germline ends came to 3 bases. The CDR3 spans 12 residues. CDR1 and CDR2 from the germline V gene are KGHDR and SFDVKD. The CDR3 protein is CATSPSTDTQYF. CDR3 in DNA: TGTGCCACCAGTCCGAGCACAGATACGCAGTATTTT.

This clone was seen a handful of times. The CDR3 here is CASRQGLSNEQFF. For the CDR3, the DNA is TGTGCCAGTAGACAGGGCTTAAGCAATGAGCAGTTCTTC. This chain connects TRBV19 to TRBJ2-1, with TRBD1 as a possible D gene (6 bases). Germline assignment: CDR1 LNHDA and CDR2 SQIVND (reference sequence). V gave up 6 bases and J gave up 6 bases, with 12 bases separating them. The CDR3 totals 13 residues. Based on the CDR3 plus reference TRBV19 and TRBJ2-1, the full variable domain is DGGITQSPKYLFRKEGQNVTLSCEQNLNHDAMYWYRQDPGQGLRLIYYSQIVNDFQKGDIAEGYSVSREKKESFPLTVTSAQKNPTAFYLCASRQGLSNEQFFGPGTRLTVL.

The V call is TRBV24-1, the J call TRBJ2-3; maybe TRBD2 (5 bases). This CDR3 is built from 16 residues. Germline CDR1 is KGHDR and CDR2 is SFDVKD. V was pared by 3 bases and J by 1 base, with 13 bases between. The CDR3 region has the DNA TGTGCCACCAGTGATCCCACCGGGATTCGCACAGATACGCAGTATTTT. Encoded protein: CATSDPTGIRTDTQYF.

In this sample, this clone turned up many times. The chain combines TRBV7-8 with TRBJ1-5; D might be TRBD1 (5 bases). Germline V CDR1 and CDR2: SGHVS, FQNEAQ. The CDR3 runs to 17 residues. The V end lost 2 bases, the J end lost 2 bases, and 16 bases lay between the germline ends. The CDR3 DNA sequence: TGTGCCAGCAGCTTACGGGGCGGGGATAGGGGCAATCAGCCCCAGCATTTT. Translation: CASSLRGGDRGNQPQHF.

V and J are TRBV27 and TRBJ1-2; weak D call: TRBD1 (5 bases). The germline gives CDR1 MNHEY, CDR2 SMNVEV (reference sequence). The CDR3 is 13 amino acids. Trimming took off 8 bases at V and 6 bases at J, with 16 bases between the two ends. CDR3 sequence (DNA): TGTGCCAGCTCTATCCAATTAGGGGATGGCTACACCTTC. Protein sequence: CASSIQLGDGYTF.